This T cell receptor (beta chain) was documented in a study of T cell responses to AZD1222 COVID-19 vaccine. This clone was detected only a few times. A read error may produce the germline difference seen at one junction end. Measured with immunoSEQ multiplex PCR; TCRdb has only the in-frame clones, and not every one. Here the sample spans about 140,000 clones, roughly 89% being singletons. The CDR3 runs 14 residues. Germline V gene lookup returns CDR1 SSHAT and CDR2 FNYEAQ (reference sequence). This sequence was found in an adult in good health. The specimen was peripheral blood, collected on day 0 of AZD1222 vaccination. J is TRBJ2-5 and V is TRBV7-7; D not certain. The CDR3 DNA follows: TGTGCTAGCAGCCGCCGCGGAAGCCAAGAGACCCAGTACTTC. Its translation is CASSRRGSQETQYF.